What follows are 12 T cell receptor beta chains derived from one specimen sequenced in a study of blood T cell repertoires in COVID-19. Clones were sequenced by immunoSEQ multiplex PCR, and TCRdb holds only the in-frame ones, with some missing. The profile shows 97,000 or so clones, about four fifths of them singletons. The sequenced sample consisted of peripheral blood. The origin of the receptors is a man aged 80 or over with acute or convalescent COVID-19.

This chain uses TRBV10-3 with TRBJ2-2; the D gene is possibly TRBD2 (6 bases). V was trimmed by 4 bases and J by 3 bases, leaving 12 bases between them. This CDR3 has 15 amino acids. The germline V gene has CDR1 ENHRY and CDR2 SYGVKD. The DNA for the CDR3 is TGTGCCATCAGTGGGGGTAGCGGAGACACCGGGGAGCTGTTTTTT. This codes for CAISGGSGDTGELFF.

The chain uses TRBV19 and TRBJ2-2; 8 nucleotides match TRBD2. The length of the CDR3 is 17 residues. Germline V gene sequence: CDR1 LNHDA, CDR2 SQIVND (reference sequence). J gave up 1 base and V 1 base, and 5 bases lay outside the gene matches. The chain's CDR3 is CASSIVPAGGNTGELFF. The CDR3 coding sequence is TGTGCCAGTAGTATAGTCCCGGCGGGAGGGAACACCGGGGAGCTGTTTTTT.

This CDR3 is CASSLPLGTYNEQFF. CDR3 coding DNA: TGTGCCAGCAGCCTACCCCTCGGGACCTACAATGAGCAGTTCTTC. This sequence joins TRBV7-2 and TRBJ2-1; D might be TRBD2 (5 bases). This CDR3 has 15 amino acids. The V gene's germline CDR1 is SGHTA and CDR2 FQGNSA. Trimming cost V 5 bases and J 2 bases, with 13 bases left between them.

V usage is TRBV11-3 and J usage is TRBJ2-2; a possible D gene is TRBD1 (6 bases). The V end lost 1 base, the J end lost 0 bases, and 12 bases lay between the germline ends. Germline lookup yields CDR1 SGHNT and CDR2 YENEEA. This CDR3 contains 17 residues. As DNA, the CDR3 is TGTGCCAGCAGCTTAGTGGTAGGGGGTTCGAACACCGGGGAGCTGTTTTTT. Translated: CASSLVVGGSNTGELFF.

The J gene is TRBJ1-2, the V gene TRBV7-2; D not resolved. V lost 5 bases and J 6 bases, leaving 13 bases between the germline ends. CDR3 length: 13 amino acids. CDR1 is SGHTA and CDR2 is FQGNSA in the germline V gene. CDR3 protein: CASSPPWANGYTF. Here the CDR3 DNA reads TGTGCCAGCAGCCCTCCTTGGGCAAATGGCTACACCTTC.

The chain recombines TRBV4-3 with TRBJ2-3; D might be TRBD2 (6 bases). Trimming shortened V by 5 bases and J by 4 bases, and 10 bases separated the two germline ends. The CDR3 is 13 amino acids. Germline loops: CDR1 LGHNA, CDR2 YSLEER. The CDR3 reads CASSWGEADTQYF. The CDR3 region has the DNA TGCGCCAGCAGCTGGGGGGAGGCAGATACGCAGTATTTT.

The gene calls are TRBV10-3 and TRBJ2-1; no firm D call. This CDR3 has 13 amino acids. Deletions cut 7 bases from V and 3 bases from J, with 10 bases between. The germline V gene has CDR1 ENHRY and CDR2 SYGVKD. The CDR3 sequence is CAINAVDYNEQFF. CDR3 bases: TGTGCCATCAACGCGGTAGACTACAATGAGCAGTTCTTC.

This chain joins TRBV30 and TRBJ2-7; 8 nucleotides align to TRBD2. This CDR3 contains 13 residues. J gave up 4 bases and V 1 base, and 3 bases lay outside the gene matches. Germline V CDR1 and CDR2: GTSNPN, SVGIG (reference sequence). The CDR3 DNA follows: TGTGCCTGGAGTGCCGGGGGGGTGTACGAGCAGTACTTC. Its protein product is CAWSAGGVYEQYF. The full variable domain, its missing parts supplied by reference TRBV30 and TRBJ2-7, is SQTIHQWPATLVQPVGSPLSLECTVEGTSNPNLYWYRQAAGRGLQLLFYSVGIGQISSEVPQNLSASRPQDRQFILSSKKLLLSDSGFYLCAWSAGGVYEQYFGPGTRLTVT.

This clone was counted a few times. The chain joins TRBV4-3 to TRBJ2-1; 10 nucleotides align to TRBD2. Per germline, CDR1 LGHNA and CDR2 YSLEER. The trim removed 2 bases at V and 9 bases at J, leaving 4 bases unmatched. This CDR3 region has 14 residues. Here the CDR3 reads CASSQTSGVGEQFF. The CDR3 DNA reads as TGCGCCAGCAGCCAAACTAGCGGGGTTGGTGAGCAGTTCTTC.

The chain joins TRBV19 to TRBJ2-5; D might be TRBD2 (6 bases). V was pared by 3 bases and J by 5 bases, with 13 bases between. The CDR3 covers 14 residues. CDR1 and CDR2 (germline): LNHDA, SQIVND (reference sequence). For the CDR3, the DNA is TGTGCCAGTAGTATCCGGAGGGCCGGGGAGACCCAGTACTTC. Residues: CASSIRRAGETQYF. Variable domain in full (rest from reference TRBV19 and TRBJ2-5): DGGITQSPKYLFRKEGQNVTLSCEQNLNHDAMYWYRQDPGQGLRLIYYSQIVNDFQKGDIAEGYSVSREKKESFPLTVTSAQKNPTAFYLCASSIRRAGETQYFGPGTRLLVL.

The chain links TRBV11-2 to TRBJ1-1; TRBD1 agrees at 7 bases. V shed 2 bases and J 3 bases; nucleotides not matched to a gene: 6. The CDR3 consists of 15 residues. Germline V gene data show CDR1 as SGHAT and CDR2 as FQNNGV. CDR3 sequence reads: CASSLREGAYTEAFF. The CDR3, as DNA: TGTGCCAGCAGCTTAAGAGAGGGGGCATACACTGAAGCTTTCTTT.

This chain joins TRBV19 and TRBJ1-1, with 10 bases identical to TRBD1. The CDR3 is 14 amino acids. From germline, CDR1 is LNHDA and CDR2 SQIVND (reference sequence). Trimming removed 9 bases from V and 2 bases from J; junction bases left unmatched: 6. CDR3 coding DNA: TGTGCCAGCCGGGACAGGGGTTTAAACACTGAAGCTTTCTTT. This gives the protein CASRDRGLNTEAFF.